What follows are 26 T cell receptor beta chains derived from one specimen sequenced in a study of T cells in Graves' hyperthyroidism and ophthalmopathy. Authors of the study amplified TCR beta CDR3 regions from RNA transcripts. With the HTBI primer set, the TCR CDR3 went through a first round of RT-PCR. TCRdb re-called the multiplex PCR reads with MiXCR, one entry per CDR3 protein. The sample holds about 580,000 distinct CDR3 sequences, about 15% seen once. Sample: blood. All receptors come from a woman younger than 45 with Graves' hyperthyroidism that later progressed to Graves' ophthalmopathy.

This clonotype was detected ten times or more. This chain uses TRBV2 with TRBJ1-5; TRBD1 matches 8 bases. The CDR3 length is 15 residues. Looked up from germline, CDR1 is SNHLY and CDR2 is FYNNEI. Germline trimming cut 6 bases from V and 3 bases from J; bases unmatched to any gene: 7. As DNA, the CDR3 is TGTGCCAGCAGCGCAGGGGGCTTGTACAATCAGCCCCAGCATTTT. Protein sequence: CASSAGGLYNQPQHF.

This clonotype was counted at least ten times. The chain combines TRBV2 with TRBJ2-1; a possible D gene is TRBD1 (7 bases). The V end was cut by 3 bases, the J end by 7 bases, with 13 bases between. This CDR3 region has 14 residues. Germline V gives CDR1 SNHLY, CDR2 FYNNEI. The CDR3: CASSDAGQRNEQFF. The DNA for the CDR3 is TGTGCCAGCAGTGATGCGGGACAGCGGAATGAGCAGTTCTTC.

This clonotype was observed at least ten times. V usage is TRBV5-1 and J usage is TRBJ1-4; D is possibly TRBD1 (5 bases). This CDR3 comprises 17 residues. The germline V gene has CDR1 SGHRS and CDR2 YFSETQ. V lost 8 bases and J lost 0, with 20 bases in between. The CDR3 protein is CASNRDGSVATNEKLFF. The DNA of the CDR3 is TGCGCCAGTAACCGGGACGGATCTGTTGCAACTAATGAAAAACTGTTTTTT.

This clonotype was counted ten times or more. This chain connects TRBV6-1 to TRBJ2-1; D might be TRBD1 (5 bases). The ends were cut back, 4 bases at V and 8 bases at J, with 15 bases in the middle. Germline-derived CDR1 and CDR2 are MNHNS and SASEGT. The CDR3 length is 14 residues. The CDR3 spells CASSGQGSGDEQFF. For the CDR3, the DNA is TGTGCCAGCAGTGGGCAGGGCAGTGGGGATGAGCAGTTCTTC.

This clonotype occurred many times. The chain carries TRBV27 and TRBJ2-7; D is undetermined. CDR3 length: 13 residues. CDR1 is MNHEY and CDR2 is SMNVEV in the germline V gene (reference sequence). Trimming removed 4 bases from V and 3 bases from J, with 10 bases in between. Written as DNA, the CDR3 is TGTGCCAGCAGTTATAAGCGTCACTACGAGCAGTACTTC. Translation: CASSYKRHYEQYF.

V and J are TRBV4-1 and TRBJ2-5; D could derive from TRBD1 or TRBD2 (5 bases each). Germline values: CDR1 MGHRA, CDR2 YSYEKL. CDR3 length: 15 amino acids. V dropped 3 bases and J dropped 0 bases, with 11 bases sitting between them. Written as DNA, the CDR3 is TGCGCCAGCAGCCAGACCCGGGACGACCAAGAGACCCAGTACTTC. Residues: CASSQTRDDQETQYF.

Ten or more counts support this clonotype. The chain employs TRBV29-1 and TRBJ1-5; a possible D gene is TRBD1 (5 bases). Germline CDR1 is SQVTM and CDR2 is ANQGSEA. The CDR3 covers 15 residues. The germline V and J ends were trimmed by 5 bases and 4 bases, with 18 bases remaining between them. In DNA, the CDR3 is TGCAGCGTTCTCGGGGGGACTACTGGGAATCAGCCCCAGCATTTT. Its translation is CSVLGGTTGNQPQHF.

The chain links TRBV6-1 to TRBJ2-2; 9 bases match TRBD1. Germline CDR1 reads MNHNS; CDR2 reads SASEGT. V gave up 6 bases and J gave up 5 bases; unmatched junction bases: 16. This CDR3 comprises 18 residues. CDR3 sequence (DNA): TGTGCCAGCAGGGCCTGGGCGGACAGGGGTCCGAGGACCGGGGAGCTGTTTTTT. Translated, it gives CASRAWADRGPRTGELFF.

This clonotype has just one count. A single base separates this from a much larger clone, so it may be a read error. This chain links TRBV3-1 with TRBJ2-1; 7 bases map to TRBD1. Germline V gene data show CDR1 as LGHDT and CDR2 as YNNKEL (reference sequence). This CDR3 is 15 amino acids long. V dropped 4 bases and J dropped 4; count of bases not matched to a gene: 7. CDR3 residues: CASSPPRQGYNEQFF. In DNA form, the CDR3 reads TGTGCCAGCAGCCCTCCGAGACAGGGATACAATGAGCAGTTCTTC.

This clonotype has a count of ten or more. This chain connects TRBV28 to TRBJ2-7; weak D call: TRBD1 (5 bases). V lost 3 bases, J lost 5 bases, and 17 bases lay in between. Germline CDR1 is MDHEN and CDR2 is SYDVKM. CDR3 length equals 15 residues. CDR3 protein: CASSLGSIGVNEQYF. CDR3 coding DNA: TGTGCCAGCAGTTTGGGTAGTATAGGGGTTAACGAGCAGTACTTC.

This clonotype has more than one count but fewer than ten. The chain recombines TRBV18 with TRBJ2-1, with D perhaps matching TRBD1 or TRBD2 (5 bases each). The CDR3 is 14 residues long. The V gene lost 8 bases and the J gene lost 6 bases, with 17 bases spanning the gap. Per germline, CDR1 KGHSH and CDR2 LQKENI. CDR3 in DNA: TGTGCCAGCCCGGGACCCAAGGGGCCCAATGAGCAGTTCTTC. This codes for CASPGPKGPNEQFF. The full variable domain, rest sourced from reference TRBV18 and TRBJ2-1, is NAGVMQNPRHLVRRRGQEARLRCSPMKGHSHVYWYRQLPEEGLKFMVYLQKENIIDESGMPKERFSAEFPKEGPSILRIQQVVRGDSAAYFCASPGPKGPNEQFFGPGTRLTVL.

This clonotype was seen ten or more times. The rearrangement uses TRBV10-3 and TRBJ1-5; 7 bases align to TRBD1. Per the germline V gene, CDR1 is ENHRY and CDR2 is SYGVKD. V lost 10 bases to trimming and J lost 7 bases; unmatched junction nucleotides: 13. The CDR3 is 14 residues long. The CDR3 region is CATRDSEKSQPQHF. CDR3 bases: TGTGCCACGCGGGACAGCGAAAAGTCCCAGCCCCAGCATTTT.

This clonotype was recorded at least ten times. The chain is built from TRBV2 and TRBJ2-2; 11 bases fit TRBD1. Germline CDR1 is SNHLY and CDR2 is FYNNEI. The CDR3 loop spans 17 amino acids. V lost 5 bases to trimming and J lost 5 bases; unmatched junction nucleotides: 10. The CDR3 DNA reads as TGTGCCAGCAGTAGATCCCGGACAGGGGGCTTGACCGGGGAGCTGTTTTTT. Translating gives CASSRSRTGGLTGELFF. Together with reference TRBV2 and TRBJ2-2, the CDR3 gives the full variable domain: EPEVTQTPSHQVTQMGQEVILRCVPISNHLYFYWYRQILGQKVEFLVSFYNNEISEKSEIFDDQFSVERPDGSNFTLKIRSTKLEDSAMYFCASSRSRTGGLTGELFFGEGSRLTVL.

This clonotype was observed at least ten times. The genes are TRBV28 and TRBJ2-5, with D possibly being TRBD1 (6 bases). Germline CDR1 reads MDHEN; CDR2 reads SYDVKM. There are 14 residues in the CDR3. V lost 8 bases, J lost 5 bases, and 18 bases lay in between. The CDR3 DNA follows: TGTGCCAGCGGCAGCACAGGCCAGGGGGAGACCCAGTACTTC. It specifies CASGSTGQGETQYF.

This clonotype was observed at least ten times. The chain carries TRBV12-5 and TRBJ1-2; D not certain. The V end lost 0 bases, the J end lost 7 bases, and 6 bases lay between the germline ends. Germline V gene data show CDR1 as LGHNT and CDR2 as FRNRAP. The CDR3 has 12 amino acids. The DNA for the CDR3 is TGTGCTAGTGGTTTGGTACGGCTTGGCTACACCTTC. It translates to CASGLVRLGYTF.

This clonotype appeared a few times. The chain is built from TRBV4-3 and TRBJ2-1; TRBD2 aligns across 10 bases. The CDR3 has 17 amino acids. The germline gives CDR1 LGHNA, CDR2 YSLEER. J gave up 3 bases and V 0 bases, and 5 bases lay outside the gene matches. The CDR3 here is CASSQDLASGSYNEQFF. DNA for the CDR3: TGCGCCAGCAGCCAAGATTTGGCTAGCGGGAGCTACAATGAGCAGTTCTTC.

Many counts were recorded for this clonotype. V usage is TRBV30 and J usage is TRBJ2-5; TRBD2 agrees at 12 bases. CDR1 is GTSNPN, CDR2 SVGIG, per germline (reference sequence). The CDR3 is 15 amino acids. The J segment lost 6 bases and the V segment lost 1 base, leaving 6 bases of the junction unmatched. The CDR3 bases are TGTGCCTGGAGTGGGACTAGCGGGATCGGGCAGACCCAGTACTTC. It specifies CAWSGTSGIGQTQYF.

This clonotype was observed a few times. The rearrangement uses TRBV4-3 and TRBJ2-1, with D tentatively TRBD2 (5 bases). The germline CDR1 and CDR2 sequences are LGHNA and YSLEER. Between the trimmed V and J ends, which lost 1 base and 8 bases, there was a span of 15 bases. The CDR3 consists of 15 residues. The chain's CDR3 is CASSQVFNAGDEQFF. The CDR3 DNA follows: TGCGCCAGCAGCCAAGTGTTCAACGCCGGGGATGAGCAGTTCTTC.

This clonotype was picked up many times. The chain couples TRBV5-1 to TRBJ1-1; D ambiguous. The germline CDR1 and CDR2 sequences are SGHRS and YFSETQ. The CDR3 has 13 residues. Trimming took 0 bases from V and 3 from J, leaving 6 bases between them. Here the CDR3 reads CASSLDGDTEAFF. The CDR3 DNA sequence: TGCGCCAGCAGCTTGGACGGGGACACTGAAGCTTTCTTT.

This clonotype was seen ten or more times. V gene TRBV10-2 combines with J gene TRBJ2-7, with TRBD1 matching over 9 bases. Germline assignment: CDR1 WSHSY and CDR2 SAAADI. The CDR3 totals 14 residues. After removal of 8 bases from V and 6 bases from J, the junction contained 11 bases not matched to a gene. This CDR3 is CASGSGTGIREQYF. As DNA, the CDR3 is TGCGCCAGCGGAAGCGGGACAGGGATTCGCGAGCAGTACTTC.

The genes are TRBV6-1 and TRBJ2-1; D is perhaps TRBD1 (5 bases). V shed 8 bases and J shed 9 bases, with 17 bases lying between them. The CDR3 sequence is 13 residues long. Germline V gene data show CDR1 as MNHNS and CDR2 as SASEGT. The CDR3 loop reads CASSETENREQFF. For the CDR3, the DNA is TGTGCCAGCTCTGAGACAGAGAATCGTGAGCAGTTCTTC.

This clonotype was counted many times. The chain employs TRBV15 and TRBJ1-1; D unresolved. This CDR3 has 16 amino acids. Per germline, CDR1 LNHNV and CDR2 YYDKDF (reference sequence). Trimming stripped 3 bases from V and 0 bases from J, with 14 bases between. CDR3 in amino acids: CATSSESAILNTEAFF. The CDR3 bases are TGTGCCACCAGCAGTGAATCCGCTATCTTGAACACTGAAGCTTTCTTT.

At least ten counts were recorded for this clonotype. V usage is TRBV20-1 and J usage is TRBJ2-2; 9 bases align to TRBD1. With V trimmed by 3 bases and J by 6 bases, 8 bases remained unmatched. CDR3 length: 15 residues. Germline loops: CDR1 DFQATT, CDR2 SNEGSKA (reference sequence). The CDR3 loop is CSARGQGRRAGELFF. DNA for the CDR3: TGCAGTGCTAGGGGACAGGGTAGAAGGGCCGGGGAGCTGTTTTTT.

The genes are TRBV19 and TRBJ2-3, with no clear D. V shed 4 bases and J shed 4 bases, with 6 bases lying between them. This CDR3 has 12 amino acids. Germline lookup yields CDR1 LNHDA and CDR2 SQIVND (reference sequence). The CDR3 region is CASSKLADTQYF. Written as DNA, the CDR3 is TGTGCCAGTAGTAAATTGGCAGATACGCAGTATTTT.

This chain joins TRBV20-1 and TRBJ2-4; 12 bases align to TRBD2. The CDR3 runs to 19 residues. The V gene end was trimmed by 2 bases and the J gene end by 0 bases; junction bases not matched to a gene: 11. The V gene's germline CDR1 is DFQATT and CDR2 SNEGSKA (reference sequence). CDR3 sequence (DNA): TGCAGTGCTAGACCCCCCACTAGCGGGAGGTGGGTAGCCAAAAACATTCAGTACTTC. Protein: CSARPPTSGRWVAKNIQYF.

This clonotype was detected many times. The genes are TRBV28 and TRBJ1-2; D remains ambiguous. CDR1 and CDR2 from the germline V gene are MDHEN and SYDVKM. The CDR3 contains 12 residues. Trimming removed 8 bases from V and 3 bases from J, with 10 bases in between. CDR3 residues: CASGPGDYGYTF. The CDR3 DNA sequence: TGTGCCAGCGGGCCGGGTGACTATGGCTACACCTTC.